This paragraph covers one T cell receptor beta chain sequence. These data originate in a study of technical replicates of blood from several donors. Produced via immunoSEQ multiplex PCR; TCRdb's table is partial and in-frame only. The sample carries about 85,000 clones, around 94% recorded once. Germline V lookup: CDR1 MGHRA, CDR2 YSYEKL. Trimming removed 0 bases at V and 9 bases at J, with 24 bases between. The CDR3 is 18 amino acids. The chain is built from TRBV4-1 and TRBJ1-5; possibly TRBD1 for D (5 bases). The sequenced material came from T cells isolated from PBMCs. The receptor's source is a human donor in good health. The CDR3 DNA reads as TGCGCCAGCAGCCAAGATGGAAGAGCTCACAGGAGATTGGGGCCCCAGCATTTT. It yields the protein CASSQDGRAHRRLGPQHF.